This T cell receptor (beta chain) was sequenced for a study of cytomegalovirus exposure and HLA in healthy donors. General study results and limits: Whilst most TCR sequences proved rare, a subset of public TCRs occurred across many donors. The classifier reportedly diagnosed cytomegalovirus status with high sensitivity and specificity. Researchers counted approximately 160 TCR beta chains as cytomegalovirus-associated.

The 120-subject validation cohort, separate from the approximately 660-subject first cohort, included the donors. Concerning this clone itself: Its antigen is not identified.

Data came from immunoSEQ multiplex PCR; TCRdb stores just in-frame clones and leaves some out. Among about 110,000 clones listed, 90% to 96% were seen once. CDR1 MDHEN and CDR2 SYDVKM come from the germline V gene. The CDR3 runs to 17 residues. V was pared by 2 bases and J by 1 base, with 17 bases between. Sequencing was carried out using PBMCs. The V call is TRBV28, the J call TRBJ1-2; weak D call: TRBD1 (5 bases). This sequence originates from a woman between 18 and 30 years old in good health and CMV-seronegative. The CDR3 DNA is TGTGCCAGCAGTTTAAACCCCAGGGCAGGGAATAACTATGGCTACACCTTC. It codes for CASSLNPRAGNNYGYTF.